Detailed here is one T cell receptor beta chain. Other DNA sequences of this sample code for an identical CDR3. Naive CD8 isolation took CD45RO-negative cells positively selected for CCR7 and excluded terminally differentiated effector memory CD45RA+ cells. This sample was taken from a study of shared clonotypes between healthy human individuals. The CDR3 contains 12 residues. Germline lookup yields CDR1 SEHNR and CDR2 FQNEAQ (reference sequence). V was pared by 5 bases and J by 7 bases, with 9 bases between. Generated by immunoSEQ multiplex PCR, the TCRdb table keeps only in-frame clones and is missing some. This table holds roughly 2.1 million clones, 90% to 95% found once.

The TCR originated in a man between 18 and 35 years old in good health. Some clones in this sample may be carry-over from other donors' samples. Specimen: naive CD8+ T cells from PBMCs. The J gene is TRBJ2-1, the V gene TRBV7-9; D is unresolved. Here the CDR3 reads CASSPGGNEQFF. The DNA for the CDR3 is TGTGCCAGCAGCCCCGGTGGGAATGAGCAGTTCTTC.